The following is a TCR beta chain sequence with its context. Per the original methods: How many nucleated cells were present was estimated from reference gene primer amplification. Generated by immunoSEQ multiplex PCR, the TCRdb table keeps only in-frame clones and is missing some. V and J calls and clone size come straight from that table; D and trimming were deduced from the DNA. The table shows about 240,000 clones, with just under 85% occurring only once. This record comes from a study of blood T cell repertoires in COVID-19. Study overall: Sample material is recorded as cDNA or gDNA derived from T cells, B-cell-depleted T cells, or PBMCs.

V lost 4 bases and J 4 bases, leaving 13 bases between the germline ends. The CDR3 covers 15 residues. Germline V gives CDR1 KGHDR, CDR2 SFDVKD. The chain employs TRBV24-1 and TRBJ1-5; no firm D call. The sequence derives from a woman older than 75 with acute or convalescent COVID-19. Specimen: peripheral blood. Here the CDR3 reads CATSEAGANNQPQHF. The CDR3, as DNA: TGTGCCACCAGTGAGGCAGGCGCAAATAATCAGCCCCAGCATTTT.